This record looks at one T cell receptor (beta chain) sequence and its context. Resolution of symptoms, clearance, or two negative PCRs was present in recovered Cohort 3 donors. This entry belongs to a study of blood T cell repertoires in COVID-19. Overall study context: Sample material is recorded as cDNA or gDNA derived from T cells, B-cell-depleted T cells, or PBMCs.

CDR3 length: 16 residues. The germline V and J ends were trimmed by 3 bases and 4 bases, with 19 bases remaining between them. Germline assignment: CDR1 SGHDT and CDR2 YYEEEE. Clones were read by immunoSEQ multiplex PCR, and TCRdb kept only the in-frame ones, dropping some. This sample has some 400,000 clones, with around 92% found just once. The source of this sequence is a woman in her twenties or thirties who had recovered from COVID-19. The chain employs TRBV5-6 and TRBJ2-5; weak D call: TRBD1 (5 bases). Specimen: PBMCs or T cells enriched from blood (not recorded which). The CDR3 reads CASSSGMTAALETQYF. DNA for the CDR3: TGTGCCAGCAGCTCTGGGATGACAGCCGCCCTAGAGACCCAGTACTTC.